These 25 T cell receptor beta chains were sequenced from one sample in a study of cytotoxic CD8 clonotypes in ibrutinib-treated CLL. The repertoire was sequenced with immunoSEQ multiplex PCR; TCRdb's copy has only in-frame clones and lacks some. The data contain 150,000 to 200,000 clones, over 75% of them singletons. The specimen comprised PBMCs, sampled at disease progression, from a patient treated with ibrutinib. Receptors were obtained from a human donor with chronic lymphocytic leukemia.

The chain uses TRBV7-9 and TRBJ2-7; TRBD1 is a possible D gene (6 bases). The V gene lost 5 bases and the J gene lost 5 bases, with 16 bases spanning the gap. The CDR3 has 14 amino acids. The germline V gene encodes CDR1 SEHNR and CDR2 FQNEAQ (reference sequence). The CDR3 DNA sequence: TGTGCCAGCAGCCTGTCGACAGGTATCGACGAGCAGTACTTC. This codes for CASSLSTGIDEQYF.

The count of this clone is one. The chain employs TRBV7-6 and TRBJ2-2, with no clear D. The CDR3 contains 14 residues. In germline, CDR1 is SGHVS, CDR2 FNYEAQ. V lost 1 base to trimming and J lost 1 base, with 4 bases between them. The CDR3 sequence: CASSLVGNTGELFF. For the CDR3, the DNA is TGTGCCAGCAGCTTAGTAGGGAACACCGGGGAGCTGTTTTTT.

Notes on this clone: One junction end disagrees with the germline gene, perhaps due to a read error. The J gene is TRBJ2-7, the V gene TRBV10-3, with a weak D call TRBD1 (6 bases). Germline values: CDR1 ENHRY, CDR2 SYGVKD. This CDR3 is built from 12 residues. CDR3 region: CAVRGGLYEQYF. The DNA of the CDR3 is TGTGCCGTCAGGGGTGGGCTCTACGAGCAGTACTTC.

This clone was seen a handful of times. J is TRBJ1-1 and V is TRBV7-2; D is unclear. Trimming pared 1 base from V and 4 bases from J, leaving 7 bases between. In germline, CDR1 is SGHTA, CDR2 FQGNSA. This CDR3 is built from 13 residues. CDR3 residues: CASSLEAGTEAFF. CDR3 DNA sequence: TGTGCCAGCAGCTTAGAAGCAGGCACTGAAGCTTTCTTT.

As DNA, the CDR3 is TGTGCCAGCAGCTTACTGATGTCTGGGGCCAACGTCCTGACTTTC. It codes for CASSLLMSGANVLTF. The rearrangement joins TRBV11-2 to TRBJ2-6; D remains ambiguous. Germline CDR1 SGHAT, CDR2 FQNNGV. The CDR3 has 15 residues. V gave up 2 bases and J gave up 1 base, with 6 bases separating them.

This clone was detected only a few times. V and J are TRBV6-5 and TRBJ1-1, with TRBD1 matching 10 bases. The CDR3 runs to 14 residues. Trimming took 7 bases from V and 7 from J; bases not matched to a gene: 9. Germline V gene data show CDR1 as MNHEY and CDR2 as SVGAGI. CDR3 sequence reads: CASTQDRGYYEAFF. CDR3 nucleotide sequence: TGTGCCAGCACTCAGGACAGGGGGTACTATGAAGCTTTCTTT.

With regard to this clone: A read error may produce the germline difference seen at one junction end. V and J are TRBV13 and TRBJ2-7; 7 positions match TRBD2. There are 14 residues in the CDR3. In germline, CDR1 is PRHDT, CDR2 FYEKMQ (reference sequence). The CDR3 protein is CASSGSGITYEQYF. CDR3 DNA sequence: TGTGCCAGCAGCGGGAGCGGGATAACCTACGAACAGTACTTC.

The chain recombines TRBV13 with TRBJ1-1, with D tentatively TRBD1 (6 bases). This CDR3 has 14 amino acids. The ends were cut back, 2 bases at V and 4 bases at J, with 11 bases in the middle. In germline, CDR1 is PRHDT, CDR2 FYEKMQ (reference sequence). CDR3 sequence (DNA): TGTGCCAGCAGCTTACAGGGGCTGGGCACTGAAGCTTTCTTT. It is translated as CASSLQGLGTEAFF.

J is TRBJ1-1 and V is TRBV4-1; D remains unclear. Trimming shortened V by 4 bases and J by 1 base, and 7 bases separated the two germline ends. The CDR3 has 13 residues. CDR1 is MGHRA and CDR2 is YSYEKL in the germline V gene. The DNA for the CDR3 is TGCGCCAGCAGCCGGAGGGAGAACACTGAAGCTTTCTTT. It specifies CASSRRENTEAFF.

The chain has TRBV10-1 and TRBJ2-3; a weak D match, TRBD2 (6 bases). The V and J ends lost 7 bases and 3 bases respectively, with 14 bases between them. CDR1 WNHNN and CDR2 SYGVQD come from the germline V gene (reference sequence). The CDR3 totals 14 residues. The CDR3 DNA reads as TGCGCCAGCACGGGTGGGGGGAGAACAGATACGCAGTATTTT. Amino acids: CASTGGGRTDTQYF.

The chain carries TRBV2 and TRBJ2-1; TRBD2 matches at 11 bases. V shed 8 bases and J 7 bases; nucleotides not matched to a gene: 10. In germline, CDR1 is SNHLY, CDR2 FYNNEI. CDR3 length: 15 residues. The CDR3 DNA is TGTGCCAGCTCACTGCTAGCGGGAGGTAGGAATGAGCAGTTCTTC. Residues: CASSLLAGGRNEQFF.

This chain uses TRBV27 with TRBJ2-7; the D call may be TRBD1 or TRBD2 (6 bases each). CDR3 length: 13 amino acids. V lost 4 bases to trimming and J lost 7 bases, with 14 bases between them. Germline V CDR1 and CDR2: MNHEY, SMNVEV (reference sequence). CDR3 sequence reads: CASSSGAFVEQYF. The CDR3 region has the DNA TGTGCCAGCAGTTCGGGGGCTTTTGTGGAGCAGTACTTC.

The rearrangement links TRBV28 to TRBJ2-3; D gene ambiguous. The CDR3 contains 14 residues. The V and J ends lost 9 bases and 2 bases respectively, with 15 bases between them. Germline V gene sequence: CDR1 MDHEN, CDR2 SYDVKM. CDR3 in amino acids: CASYLTGYTDTQYF. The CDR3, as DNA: TGTGCCAGTTATTTAACCGGATACACAGATACGCAGTATTTT.

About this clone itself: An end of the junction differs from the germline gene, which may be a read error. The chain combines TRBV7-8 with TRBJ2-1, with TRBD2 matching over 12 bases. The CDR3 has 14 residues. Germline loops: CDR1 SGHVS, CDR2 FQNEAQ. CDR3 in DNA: TGTGCCAGCAGCCTAGCGGGAGGGGTCAATGAGCAGTTCTTC. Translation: CASSLAGGVNEQFF.

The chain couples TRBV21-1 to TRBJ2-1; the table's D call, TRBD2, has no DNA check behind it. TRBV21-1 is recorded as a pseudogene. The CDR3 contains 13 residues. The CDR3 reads CASTGSGRGLEFF. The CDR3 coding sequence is TGTGCCAGCACCGGTAGCGGGAGAGGTTTGGAGTTCTTC.

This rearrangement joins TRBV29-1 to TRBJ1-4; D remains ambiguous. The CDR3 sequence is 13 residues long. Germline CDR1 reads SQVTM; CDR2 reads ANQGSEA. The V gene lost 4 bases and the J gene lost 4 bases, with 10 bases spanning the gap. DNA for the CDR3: TGCAGCGTTGCGCGGGTCTATAATGAAAAACTGTTTTTT. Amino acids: CSVARVYNEKLFF.

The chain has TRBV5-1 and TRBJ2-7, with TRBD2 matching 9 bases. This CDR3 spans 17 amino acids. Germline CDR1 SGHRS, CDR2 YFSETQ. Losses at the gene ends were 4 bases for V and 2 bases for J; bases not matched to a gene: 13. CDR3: CASSVAAGGYETYEQYF. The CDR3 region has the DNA TGCGCCAGCAGCGTGGCGGCGGGAGGGTATGAAACCTACGAGCAGTACTTC.

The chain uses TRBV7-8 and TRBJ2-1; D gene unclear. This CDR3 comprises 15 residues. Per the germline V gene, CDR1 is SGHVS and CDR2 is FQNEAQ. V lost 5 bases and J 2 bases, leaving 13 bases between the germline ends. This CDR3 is CASSPSWSTYNEQFF. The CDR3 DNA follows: TGTGCCAGCAGCCCCTCGTGGTCGACCTACAATGAGCAGTTCTTC.

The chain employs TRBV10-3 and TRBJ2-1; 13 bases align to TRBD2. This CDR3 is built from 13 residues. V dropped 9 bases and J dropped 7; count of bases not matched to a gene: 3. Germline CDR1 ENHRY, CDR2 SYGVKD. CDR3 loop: CAIGTSGKNEQFF. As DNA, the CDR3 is TGTGCCATAGGGACTAGCGGGAAAAATGAGCAGTTCTTC.

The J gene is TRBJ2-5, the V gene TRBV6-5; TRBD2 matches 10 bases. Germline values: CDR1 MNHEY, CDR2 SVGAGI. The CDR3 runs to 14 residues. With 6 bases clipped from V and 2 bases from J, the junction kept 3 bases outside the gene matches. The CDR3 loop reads CASSLSGGQETQYF. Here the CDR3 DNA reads TGTGCCAGCAGCCTTAGCGGGGGGCAAGAGACCCAGTACTTC.

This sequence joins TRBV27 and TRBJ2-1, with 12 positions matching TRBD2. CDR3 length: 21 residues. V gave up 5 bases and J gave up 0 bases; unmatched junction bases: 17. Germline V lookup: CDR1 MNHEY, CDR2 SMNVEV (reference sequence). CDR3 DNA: TGTGCCAGCAGTAGAGGACTAGCGGGAACGGGGGGACAATTCTCCTACAATGAGCAGTTCTTC. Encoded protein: CASSRGLAGTGGQFSYNEQFF.

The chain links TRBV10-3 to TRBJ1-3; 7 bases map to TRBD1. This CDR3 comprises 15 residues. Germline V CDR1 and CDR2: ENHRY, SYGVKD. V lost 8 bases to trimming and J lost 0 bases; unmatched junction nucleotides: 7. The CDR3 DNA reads TGTGCCATCGGTGGGGACAGAACCTCTGGAAACACCATATATTTT. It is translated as CAIGGDRTSGNTIYF.

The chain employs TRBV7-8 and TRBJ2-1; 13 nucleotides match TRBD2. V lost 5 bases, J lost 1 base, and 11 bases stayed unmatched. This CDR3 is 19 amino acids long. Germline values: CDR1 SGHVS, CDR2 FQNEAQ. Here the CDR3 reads CASSLRTSGSPWSYNEQFF. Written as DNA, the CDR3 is TGTGCCAGCAGCCTACGGACTAGCGGGAGCCCTTGGTCCTACAATGAGCAGTTCTTC.

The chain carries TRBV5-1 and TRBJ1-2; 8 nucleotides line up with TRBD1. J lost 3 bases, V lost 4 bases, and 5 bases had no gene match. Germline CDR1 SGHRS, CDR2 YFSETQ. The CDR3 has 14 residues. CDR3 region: CASSSGQGYYGYTF. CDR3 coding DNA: TGCGCCAGCAGCAGCGGACAGGGATACTATGGCTACACCTTC.

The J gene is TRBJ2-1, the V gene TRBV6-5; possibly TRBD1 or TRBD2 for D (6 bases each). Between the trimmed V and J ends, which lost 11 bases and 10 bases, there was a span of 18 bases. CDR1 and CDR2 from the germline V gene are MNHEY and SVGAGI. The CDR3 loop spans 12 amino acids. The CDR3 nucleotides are TGTGCCGGTAAGACGGGGGCAGACGAGCAGTTCTTC. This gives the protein CAGKTGADEQFF.